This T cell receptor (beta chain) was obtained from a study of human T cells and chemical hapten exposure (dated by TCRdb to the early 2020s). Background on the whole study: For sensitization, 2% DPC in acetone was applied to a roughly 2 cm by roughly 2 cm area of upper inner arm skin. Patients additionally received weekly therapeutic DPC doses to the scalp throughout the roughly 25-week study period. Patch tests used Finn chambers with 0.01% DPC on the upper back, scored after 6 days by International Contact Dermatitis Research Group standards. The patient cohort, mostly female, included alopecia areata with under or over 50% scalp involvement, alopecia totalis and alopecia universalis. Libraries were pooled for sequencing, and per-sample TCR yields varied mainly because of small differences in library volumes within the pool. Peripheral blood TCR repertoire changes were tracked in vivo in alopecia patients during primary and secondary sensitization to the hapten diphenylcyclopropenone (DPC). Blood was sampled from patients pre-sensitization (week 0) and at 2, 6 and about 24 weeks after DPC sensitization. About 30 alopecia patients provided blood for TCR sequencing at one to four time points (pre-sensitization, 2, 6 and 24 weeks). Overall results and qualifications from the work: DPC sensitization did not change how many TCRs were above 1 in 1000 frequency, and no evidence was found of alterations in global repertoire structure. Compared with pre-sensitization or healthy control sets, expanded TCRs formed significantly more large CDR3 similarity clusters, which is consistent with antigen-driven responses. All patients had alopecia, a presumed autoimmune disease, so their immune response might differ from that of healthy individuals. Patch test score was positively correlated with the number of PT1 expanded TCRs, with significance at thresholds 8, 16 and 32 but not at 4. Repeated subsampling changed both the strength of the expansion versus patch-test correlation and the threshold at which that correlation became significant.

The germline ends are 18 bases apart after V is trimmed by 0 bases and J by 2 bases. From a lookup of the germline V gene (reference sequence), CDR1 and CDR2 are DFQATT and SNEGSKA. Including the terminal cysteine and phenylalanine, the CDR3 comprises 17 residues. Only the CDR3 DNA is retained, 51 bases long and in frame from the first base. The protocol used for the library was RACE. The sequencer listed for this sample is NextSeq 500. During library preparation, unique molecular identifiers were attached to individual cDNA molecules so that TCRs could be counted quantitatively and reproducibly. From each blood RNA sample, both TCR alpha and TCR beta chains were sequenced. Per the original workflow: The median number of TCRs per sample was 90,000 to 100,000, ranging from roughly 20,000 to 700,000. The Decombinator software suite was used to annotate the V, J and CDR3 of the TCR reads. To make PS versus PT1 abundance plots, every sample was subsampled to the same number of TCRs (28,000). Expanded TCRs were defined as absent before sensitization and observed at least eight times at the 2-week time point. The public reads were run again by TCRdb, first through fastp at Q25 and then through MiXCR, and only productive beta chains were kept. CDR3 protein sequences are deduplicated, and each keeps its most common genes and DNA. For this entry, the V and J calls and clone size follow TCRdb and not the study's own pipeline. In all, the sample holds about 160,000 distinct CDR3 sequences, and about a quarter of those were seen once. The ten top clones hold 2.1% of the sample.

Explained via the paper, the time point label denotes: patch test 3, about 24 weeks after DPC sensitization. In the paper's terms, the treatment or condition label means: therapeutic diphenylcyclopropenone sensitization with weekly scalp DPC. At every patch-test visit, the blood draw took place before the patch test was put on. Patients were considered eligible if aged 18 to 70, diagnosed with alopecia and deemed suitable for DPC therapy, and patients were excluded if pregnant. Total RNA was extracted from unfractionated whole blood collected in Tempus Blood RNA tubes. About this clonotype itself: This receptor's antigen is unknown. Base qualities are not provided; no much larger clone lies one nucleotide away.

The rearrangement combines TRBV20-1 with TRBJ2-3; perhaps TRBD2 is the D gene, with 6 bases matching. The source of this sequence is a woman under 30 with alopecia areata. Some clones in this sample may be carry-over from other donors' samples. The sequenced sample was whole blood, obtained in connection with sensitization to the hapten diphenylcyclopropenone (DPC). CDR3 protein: CSARDLRASAYTDTQYF. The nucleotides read TGCAGTGCTAGAGACCTCAGGGCTAGCGCATACACAGATACGCAGTATTTT.